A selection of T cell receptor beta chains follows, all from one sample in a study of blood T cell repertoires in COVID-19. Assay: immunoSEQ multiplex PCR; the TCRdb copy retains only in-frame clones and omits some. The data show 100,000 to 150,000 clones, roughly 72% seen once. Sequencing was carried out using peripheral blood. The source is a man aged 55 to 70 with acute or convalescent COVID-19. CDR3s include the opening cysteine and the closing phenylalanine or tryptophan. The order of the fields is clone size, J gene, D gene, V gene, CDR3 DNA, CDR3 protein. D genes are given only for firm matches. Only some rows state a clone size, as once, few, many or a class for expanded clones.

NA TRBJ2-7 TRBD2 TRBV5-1 TGCGCCAGCAGCTCCGGATTTAGCGGGAACCCCTACGAGCAGTACTTC CASSSGFSGNPYEQYF
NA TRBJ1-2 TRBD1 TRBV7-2 TGTGCCAGCAGCTTAGTAGGGACAGGGATCAGCTACACCTTC CASSLVGTGISYTF
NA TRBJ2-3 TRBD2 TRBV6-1 TGTGCCAGCAGTGAAGGGGCTAGCGGGGGGCCGAGAGATACGCAGTATTTT CASSEGASGGPRDTQYF
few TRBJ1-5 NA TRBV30 TGTGCCTGGAGTGAGCAGGACAATCAGCCCCAGCATTTT CAWSEQDNQPQHF
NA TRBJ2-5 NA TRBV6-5 TGTGCCAGCGCCACGTCCAGGGAACTTGGAGAGACCCAGTACTTC CASATSRELGETQYF
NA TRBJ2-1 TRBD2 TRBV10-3 TGTGCCATCAGTGTTGGACTAGCGGGAGTCGATGAGCAGTTCTTC CAISVGLAGVDEQFF
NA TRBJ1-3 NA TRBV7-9 TGTGCCAGCAGCTTGTGGACCACAGGGAAGGGAAGGAACACCATATATTTT CASSLWTTGKGRNTIYF
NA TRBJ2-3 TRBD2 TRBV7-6 TGTGCCAGCAGCTTGGGTAGCGGGAGTCGATCAGATACGCAGTATTTT CASSLGSGSRSDTQYF
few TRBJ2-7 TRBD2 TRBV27 TGTGCCAGCAGTTTACGGGTCGGCGGGAGTTTGGCCTACGAGCAGTACTTC CASSLRVGGSLAYEQYF
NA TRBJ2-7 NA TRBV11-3 TGTGCCAGCAGCTTAGGACGGGGTTGGACCTACGAGCAGTACTTC CASSLGRGWTYEQYF
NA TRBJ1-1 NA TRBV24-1 TGTGCCACCAGTGATAGGAGGAACACTGAAGCTTTCTTT CATSDRRNTEAFF
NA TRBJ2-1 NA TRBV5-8 TGTGCCAGCAGCTTAATAACAGGTTTTAGAGCCAGTTCCTACAATGAGCAGTTCTTC CASSLITGFRASSYNEQFF
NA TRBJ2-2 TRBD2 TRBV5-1 TGCGCCAGCAGCTTGGACCTTCTCGCGGGAGCGTACACCGGGGAGCTGTTTTTT CASSLDLLAGAYTGELFF
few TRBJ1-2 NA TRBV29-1 TGCAGCGCTCTATATCGAGGGACTAACTATGGCTACACCTTC CSALYRGTNYGYTF
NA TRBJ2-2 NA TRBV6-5 TGTGCCAGCGGAGGGGCCGACTCGAACACCGGGGAGCTGTTTTTT CASGGADSNTGELFF
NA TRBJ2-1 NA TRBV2 TGTGCCAGCAGTGACTATGGCGGTCCGGCGGATGAGCAGTTCTTC CASSDYGGPADEQFF
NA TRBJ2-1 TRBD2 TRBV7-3 TGTGCCAGCAGCTTAGGTTTGGGGGGGAGCTCCTACAATGAGCAGTTCTTC CASSLGLGGSSYNEQFF
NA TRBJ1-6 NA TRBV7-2 TGTGCCAGCAGCTTAGCGTCGCGCTCACCCCTCCACTTT CASSLASRSPLHF
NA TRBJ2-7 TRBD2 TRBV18 TGTGCCAGCTCATGGACTAGCGGGAGTTCTGGGTACGAGCAGTACTTC CASSWTSGSSGYEQYF
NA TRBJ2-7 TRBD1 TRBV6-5 TGTGCCAGCAGTTATGGCGGGACAGGGAACTACGAGCAGTACTTC CASSYGGTGNYEQYF
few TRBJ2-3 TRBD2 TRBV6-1 TGTGCCAGCAGTGTTCCTCTAGGACTAGCGGGGGAGAATACAGATACGCAGTATTTT CASSVPLGLAGENTDTQYF
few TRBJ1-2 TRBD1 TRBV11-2 TGTGCCAGCAGCCTGGGACAGGATTATGGCTACACCTTC CASSLGQDYGYTF
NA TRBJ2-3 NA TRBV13 TGTGCCAGCAGCTTGGAACCGGACAACACAGATACGCAGTATTTT CASSLEPDNTDTQYF
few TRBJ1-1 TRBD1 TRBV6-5 TGTGCCAGCACCCGACAGGGGAACACTGAAGCTTTCTTT CASTRQGNTEAFF
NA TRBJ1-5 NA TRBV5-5 TGTGCCAGCAGCTTGGGAGTTGGGCAGGTTAATCAGCCCCAGCATTTT CASSLGVGQVNQPQHF
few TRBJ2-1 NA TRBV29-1 TGCAGCGTTGTTCCCTTTACTAATGAGCAGTTCTTC CSVVPFTNEQFF
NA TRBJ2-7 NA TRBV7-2 TGTGCCAGCAGCGGGGGCAGGGGCTGGAACTACGAGCAGTACTTC CASSGGRGWNYEQYF
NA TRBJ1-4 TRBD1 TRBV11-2 TGTGCCAGCAGCTTAGACGGCAGGGGGACTGAAAAACTGTTTTTT CASSLDGRGTEKLFF
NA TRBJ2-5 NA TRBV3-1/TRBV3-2 TGTGCCAGCAGCCGGGCAGGGGATCAAGAGACCCAGTACTTC CASSRAGDQETQYF
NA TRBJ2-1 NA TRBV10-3 TGTGCCATCAGTGAGATGAGCTCCTACAATGAGCAGTTCTTC CAISEMSSYNEQFF
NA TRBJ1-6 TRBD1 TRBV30 TGTGCCTGGAGGCTAACCGGGACAGGGGGCTCACCCCTCCACTTT CAWRLTGTGGSPLHF
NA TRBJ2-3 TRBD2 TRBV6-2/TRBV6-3 TGTGCCAGCAGTTACCCGGGACTAGCGGGGGCCAATTTAGATACGCAGTATTTT CASSYPGLAGANLDTQYF
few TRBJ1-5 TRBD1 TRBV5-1 TGCGCCAGCAGCTTGGAAGGGGGCCAACAGCCCCAGCATTTT CASSLEGGQQPQHF
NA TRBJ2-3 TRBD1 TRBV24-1 TGTGCCACCAGTGATTCGGGGCGCCCTGAGACAGGGAAGAGCACAGATACGCAGTATTTT CATSDSGRPETGKSTDTQYF
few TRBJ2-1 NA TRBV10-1 TGCGCCAGCAGTGAGGGACTCCTCAATGAGCAGTTCTTC CASSEGLLNEQFF
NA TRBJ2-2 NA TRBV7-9 TGTGCCAGCAGCCCTGATACTAGAAAGATCGGGGAGCTGTTTTTT CASSPDTRKIGELFF
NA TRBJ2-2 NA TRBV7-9 TGTGCCAGCAGCATCACAGGTTCGTCCGGGGAGCTGTTTTTT CASSITGSSGELFF
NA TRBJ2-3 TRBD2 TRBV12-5 TGTGCTAGTGGTCCGGGACTAGCGGGGGTCACAGATACGCAGTATTTT CASGPGLAGVTDTQYF
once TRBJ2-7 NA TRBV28 TGTGCCAGCAGGATCTCGGGGGAGCAGTACTTC CASRISGEQYF
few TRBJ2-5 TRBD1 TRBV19 TGTGCCAGTAGTATCGAGGCGACAGGGGCCGGACGGTCTAGGTACTTC CASSIEATGAGRSRYF
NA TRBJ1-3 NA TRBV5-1 TGCGCCAGCAGCTTACGGGGGGGCGCCGGAAACACCATATATTTT CASSLRGGAGNTIYF
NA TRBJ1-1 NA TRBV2 TGTGCCAGCAGTGAGGGGCCCCCGGCAACCCGAAACACTGAAGCTTTCTTT CASSEGPPATRNTEAFF
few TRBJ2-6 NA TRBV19 TGTGCCAGTAGTATTTCCCTGTCCAACGTCCTGACTTTC CASSISLSNVLTF
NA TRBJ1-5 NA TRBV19 TGTGCCAGCAACTCTAGGGCAGGGGAGAGTCAGCCCCAGCATTTT CASNSRAGESQPQHF
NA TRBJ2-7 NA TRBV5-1 TGCGCCAGCAGCTTGGTGCAAGGCGGGCAGACCTACGAGCAGTACTTC CASSLVQGGQTYEQYF
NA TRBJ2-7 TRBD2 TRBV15 TGTGCCACCAGCAGAGGGACTAGCGCTTCCTACGAGCAGTACTTC CATSRGTSASYEQYF
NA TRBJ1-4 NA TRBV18 TGTGCCAGCTCGGACAGCCCAAATGAAAAACTGTTTTTT CASSDSPNEKLFF
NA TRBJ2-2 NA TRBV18 TGTGCCAGCTCACCATCTGGAGATAACACCGGGGAGCTGTTTTTT CASSPSGDNTGELFF
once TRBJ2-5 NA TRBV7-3 TGTGCCAGCAGCTTAAACCCCCGGGGAGAGACCCAGTACTTC CASSLNPRGETQYF
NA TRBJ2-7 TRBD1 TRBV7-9 TGTGCCAGCAGCCCACGGGGGACAGGGATCTCCGAGCAGTACTTC CASSPRGTGISEQYF
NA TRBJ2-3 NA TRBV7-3 TGTGCCAGCAGCTTAAATACTAGAGGCTTTGATACGCAGTATTTT CASSLNTRGFDTQYF
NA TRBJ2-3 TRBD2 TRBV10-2 TGCGCCAGCAGTCTCAATCGGCGGGGGTTCACAGATACGCAGTATTTT CASSLNRRGFTDTQYF
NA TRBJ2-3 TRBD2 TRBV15 TGTGCCACCAGCAGAGATGGGGCGGGGGTCGCAGATACGCAGTATTTT CATSRDGAGVADTQYF
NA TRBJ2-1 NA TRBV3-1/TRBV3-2 TGTGCCAGCAGCCAATTAACACCGGGGTCTAGCAGTGGGAATGAGCAGTTCTTC CASSQLTPGSSSGNEQFF
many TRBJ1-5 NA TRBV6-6 TGTGCCAGCGGAAGGGGGGAGGGAGGCGGCAATCAGCCCCAGCATTTT CASGRGEGGGNQPQHF